These 5 T cell receptor beta chains share one sample of origin, sequenced in a study of breast tumors, draining lymph nodes, adjacent tissues. TCRdb processed the multiplex PCR reads anew with MiXCR; each CDR3 protein has one entry. The sample shows about 180,000 distinct CDR3 sequences, roughly a third of them seen only once. Samples came from axillary lymph nodes draining the breast cancer. The sequenced material came from axillary lymph node tissue. These receptors all stem from a female donor with breast cancer. Some clones in this sample may be carry-over from other donors' samples.

This clonotype was seen just once. The rearrangement uses TRBV2 and TRBJ2-3; the match to TRBD2 covers 8 bases. This CDR3 spans 16 amino acids. With V trimmed by 4 bases and J by 2 bases, 8 bases remained unmatched. CDR1 SNHLY and CDR2 FYNNEI come from the germline V gene. CDR3 sequence reads: CASSGGISGDTDTQYF. The CDR3 DNA follows: TGTGCCAGCAGTGGAGGGATTAGCGGGGACACAGATACGCAGTATTTT.

This clonotype was observed at least ten times. The chain employs TRBV29-1 and TRBJ2-3; no clear D. Germline V gives CDR1 SQVTM, CDR2 ANQGSEA. Trimming removed 7 bases from V and 2 bases from J, with 10 bases in between. The CDR3 consists of 12 residues. In DNA, the CDR3 is TGCAGCGCCTCTATTTCCACAGATACGCAGTATTTT. Translation: CSASISTDTQYF.

Ten or more counts support this clonotype. The CDR3 loop reads CASSQGSGGAYGYTF. The CDR3 DNA follows: TGTGCCAGCAGCCAAGGGAGCGGGGGCGCTTATGGCTACACCTTC. The chain combines TRBV14 with TRBJ1-2; D is perhaps TRBD1 (6 bases). The CDR3 totals 15 residues. The germline CDR1 and CDR2 sequences are SGHDN and FVKESK. The germline V and J ends were trimmed by 1 base and 5 bases, with 14 bases remaining between them.

Turning to this clonotype: A read error may explain this, as a much larger clone is one base away. The chain couples TRBV20-1 to TRBJ2-7, with D perhaps assigned TRBD1 or TRBD2 (5 bases each). Germline values: CDR1 DFQATT, CDR2 SNEGSKA (reference sequence). Trimming cost V 4 bases and J 6 bases, with 19 bases left between them. The length of the CDR3 is 14 residues. Here the CDR3 reads CSATSGTAVSEQYF. The CDR3 DNA sequence: TGCAGTGCTACCTCCGGGACGGCAGTCTCCGAGCAGTACTTC.

This clonotype has ten or more counts. This chain connects TRBV18 to TRBJ1-6; TRBD1 might be the D (5 bases). The CDR3 runs to 15 residues. The germline V gene encodes CDR1 KGHSH and CDR2 LQKENI. Trimming pared 6 bases from V and 10 bases from J, leaving 19 bases between. CDR3 amino acids: CASSPGQGLGSPLHF. CDR3 DNA sequence: TGTGCCAGCTCCCCTGGGCAGGGCCTGGGATCACCCCTCCACTTT.